A selection of T cell receptor beta chains follows, all from one sample in a study of T cells in Graves' hyperthyroidism and ophthalmopathy. One entry per CDR3 protein, called by TCRdb with MiXCR from the multiplex PCR reads. The sample lists 500,000 to 750,000 distinct CDR3 sequences; about 14% were seen once. Sequencing was done on a sample of blood. These TCRs come from a woman aged 18-30 years with Graves' ophthalmopathy. Each CDR3 is given with its conserved first and last residue. The order of the fields is clone size, V gene, CDR3 length, D gene, J gene, CDR3 DNA, CDR3 protein. A D gene is named only where the DNA matches it firmly. Clone size appears in some rows only: once, few, many, or a class for an expanded clone.

size: few; V: TRBV27; length: 16; D: TRBD1; J: TRBJ1-1; DNA: TGTGCCAGCAGTCACGGGACAGGGGGCTCGAACACTGAAGCTTTCTTT; CDR3: CASSHGTGGSNTEAFF
size: few; V: TRBV20-1; length: 15; D: TRBD1; J: TRBJ2-3; DNA: TGCAGTGCTACTTCCGGGACAGGGGTTCGAGATACGCAGTATTTT; CDR3: CSATSGTGVRDTQYF
size: many; V: TRBV20-1; length: 15; D: TRBD2; J: TRBJ2-3; DNA: TGCAGTGCTAGTGAGTGGCGGGAGGGCGCAGATACGCAGTATTTT; CDR3: CSASEWREGADTQYF
size: .; V: TRBV20-1; length: 16; D: TRBD2; J: TRBJ2-1; DNA: TGCAGTGCTCGAATTGGACTAGCGGGAGCGGTGGGATGGCAGTTCTTC; CDR3: CSARIGLAGAVGWQFF
size: few; V: TRBV19; length: 13; D: .; J: TRBJ1-5; DNA: TGTGCCAGTAGCGGGACTATAGGTCAGCCCCAGCATTTT; CDR3: CASSGTIGQPQHF
size: many; V: TRBV6-5; length: 13; D: .; J: TRBJ2-1; DNA: TGTGCCAGCAGTTACTTCGGAGGTAATGAGCAGTTCTTC; CDR3: CASSYFGGNEQFF
size: many; V: TRBV27; length: 15; D: TRBD2; J: TRBJ2-1; DNA: TGTGCCAGCAGGACGGGACTAGCGGGAGCTTATGAGCAGTTCTTC; CDR3: CASRTGLAGAYEQFF
size: .; V: TRBV4-3; length: 18; D: .; J: TRBJ2-3; DNA: TGCGCCAGCAGCCAAGATTTTGTAGCGTCCCTCACCACAGATACGCAGTATTTT; CDR3: CASSQDFVASLTTDTQYF
size: few; V: TRBV24-1; length: 14; D: .; J: TRBJ1-1; DNA: TGTGCCACCAGTGAAAAGGGGCCCCTACGGGGAGCTTTCTTT; CDR3: CATSEKGPLRGAFF
size: few; V: TRBV4-2; length: 15; D: .; J: TRBJ2-6; DNA: TGTGCCAGCAGCCGGGACAACTCTGGGGCCAACGTCCTGACTTTC; CDR3: CASSRDNSGANVLTF
size: many; V: TRBV12-5; length: 16; D: .; J: TRBJ1-1; DNA: TGTGCTAGTGGTTTGGTAGCGGGACCCCGGAACACTGAAGCTTTCTTT; CDR3: CASGLVAGPRNTEAFF
size: many; V: TRBV6-1; length: 12; D: .; J: TRBJ1-2; DNA: TGTGCCAGCAGTTCTACGGACATTGGCTACACCTTC; CDR3: CASSSTDIGYTF
size: many; V: TRBV2; length: 15; D: .; J: TRBJ2-3; DNA: TGTGCCAGCAGTGACCAGCGGGCAAACACAGATACGCAGTATTTT; CDR3: CASSDQRANTDTQYF
size: many; V: TRBV2; length: 15; D: TRBD2; J: TRBJ2-1; DNA: TGTGCCAGCGATAACGGCGGGAGGGGCACGAATGAGCAGTTCTTC; CDR3: CASDNGGRGTNEQFF
size: .; V: TRBV13; length: 16; D: TRBD2; J: TRBJ2-5; DNA: TGTGCCAGCAGCTTGTCCGGGACTAGAGGTCAAGAGACCCAGTACTTC; CDR3: CASSLSGTRGQETQYF
size: many; V: TRBV11-2; length: 17; D: TRBD2; J: TRBJ2-1; DNA: TGTGCCAGCAGTGACCTTTTTAGGACTAGCGGGATGAATGAGCAGTTCTTC; CDR3: CASSDLFRTSGMNEQFF
size: many; V: TRBV11-2; length: 15; D: .; J: TRBJ1-2; DNA: TGTGCCAGCAGCCGCGGGACTACCTGGGACTATGGCTACACCTTC; CDR3: CASSRGTTWDYGYTF
size: .; V: TRBV5-1; length: 15; D: .; J: TRBJ2-1; DNA: TGCGCCAGCAGCTCCCCCAGGGGCAATTACAATGAGCAGTTCTTC; CDR3: CASSSPRGNYNEQFF
size: many; V: TRBV20-1; length: 16; D: TRBD2; J: TRBJ2-5; DNA: TGCAGTGCTAGATGGACTAGCTTTTCTTCAGGGGAGACCCAGTACTTC; CDR3: CSARWTSFSSGETQYF
size: many; V: TRBV6-6; length: 12; D: .; J: TRBJ1-1; DNA: TGTGCCAGCAGTTACAGGGTCGGTGAAGCTTTCTTT; CDR3: CASSYRVGEAFF
size: many; V: TRBV28; length: 16; D: TRBD1; J: TRBJ1-5; DNA: TGTGCCAGCAGTTTATCTTCAGGGGGGTTTAATCAGCCCCAGCATTTT; CDR3: CASSLSSGGFNQPQHF
size: .; V: TRBV6-1; length: 9; D: .; J: TRBJ2-2; DNA: TGTGCCAGCACTGGGGAGCTGTTTTTT; CDR3: CASTGELFF
size: .; V: TRBV5-1; length: 14; D: TRBD1; J: TRBJ1-1; DNA: TGCGCCAGCAGCGCTCCCCGGGACAGGCTTGAAGCTTTCTTT; CDR3: CASSAPRDRLEAFF
size: few; V: TRBV5-4; length: 15; D: .; J: TRBJ1-2; DNA: TGTGCCAGCAGCTTGGACGGACACCCTAACTATGGCTACACCTTC; CDR3: CASSLDGHPNYGYTF
size: .; V: TRBV12-3/TRBV12-4; length: 14; D: .; J: TRBJ2-5; DNA: TGTGCCAGTCAAATGGCACTAGCTCGTGAGACCCAGTACTTC; CDR3: CASQMALARETQYF
size: .; V: TRBV7-2; length: 17; D: TRBD1; J: TRBJ1-3; DNA: TGTGCCAGCAGCTTAGGTGCCGGGACAGAGACTGGAAACACCATATATTTT; CDR3: CASSLGAGTETGNTIYF
size: many; V: TRBV20-1; length: 13; D: .; J: TRBJ2-7; DNA: TGCAGTGCTATCAGTCCCTTGGGCTACGAGCAGTACTTC; CDR3: CSAISPLGYEQYF
size: many; V: TRBV10-3; length: 15; D: TRBD2; J: TRBJ2-1; DNA: TGTGCCATCAGTGAAGGCGGGAGGCAGGTTACTGAGCAGTTCTTC; CDR3: CAISEGGRQVTEQFF
size: many; V: TRBV10-3; length: 14; D: .; J: TRBJ2-3; DNA: TGTGCCATCAGTGAGTCAAGCGGCACAGATACGCAGTATTTT; CDR3: CAISESSGTDTQYF
size: many; V: TRBV6-1; length: 15; D: .; J: TRBJ1-2; DNA: TGTGCCAGCAGTGTCACAGGGTATAACGGTTATGGCTACACCTTC; CDR3: CASSVTGYNGYGYTF
size: many; V: TRBV10-3; length: 14; D: .; J: TRBJ2-5; DNA: TGTGCCATCAGCAAACAGGGACTTGGGGAGACCCAGTACTTC; CDR3: CAISKQGLGETQYF
size: many; V: TRBV5-1; length: 15; D: TRBD2; J: TRBJ2-7; DNA: TGCGCCAGCAGCTTGGACCTAGCGGCCACCTACGAGCAGTACTTC; CDR3: CASSLDLAATYEQYF
size: many; V: TRBV7-9; length: 16; D: .; J: TRBJ2-3; DNA: TGTGCCAGCAGCGGGCGGACTGGGGCCTACACAGATACGCAGTATTTT; CDR3: CASSGRTGAYTDTQYF
size: .; V: TRBV15; length: 17; D: .; J: TRBJ1-4; DNA: TGTGCCACCAGCAAGGATAGATTAGGGCAGGGCCGTGAAAAACTGCTTTTT; CDR3: CATSKDRLGQGREKLLF
size: many; V: TRBV4-3; length: 14; D: .; J: TRBJ2-1; DNA: TGCGCCAGCAGCCAATTGACAGGGGAGGGTGAGCAGTTCTTC; CDR3: CASSQLTGEGEQFF
size: many; V: TRBV2; length: 12; D: .; J: TRBJ2-5; DNA: TGTGCCAGCAGTGAGTCCGGGGACCCGGGGTACTTC; CDR3: CASSESGDPGYF
size: many; V: TRBV3-1; length: 13; D: .; J: TRBJ2-1; DNA: TGTGCCAGCAGCCGGTTGCTGTACAATGAGCAGTTCTTC; CDR3: CASSRLLYNEQFF